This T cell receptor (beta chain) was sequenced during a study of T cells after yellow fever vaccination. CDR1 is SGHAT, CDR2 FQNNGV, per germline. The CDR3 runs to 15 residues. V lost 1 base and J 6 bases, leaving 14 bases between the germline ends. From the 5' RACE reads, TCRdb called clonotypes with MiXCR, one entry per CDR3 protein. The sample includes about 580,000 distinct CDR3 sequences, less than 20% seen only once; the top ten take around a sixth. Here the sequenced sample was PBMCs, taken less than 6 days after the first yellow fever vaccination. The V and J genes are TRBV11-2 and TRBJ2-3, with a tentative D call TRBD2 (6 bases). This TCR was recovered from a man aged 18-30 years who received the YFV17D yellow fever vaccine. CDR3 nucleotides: TGTGCCAGCAGCTTAGGGGGCGGGGTCCTGGATACGCAGTATTTT. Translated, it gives CASSLGGGVLDTQYF.